This T cell receptor beta chain comes out of a study of blood T cell repertoires in COVID-19. The CDR3 spans 13 residues. Germline V CDR1 and CDR2: SEHNR, FQNEAQ (reference sequence). V was trimmed by 3 bases and J by 2 bases, leaving 7 bases between them. Only in-frame clones appear in the TCRdb table, and some are missing; sequencing was by immunoSEQ multiplex PCR. The sample includes approximately 340,000 clones, about 87% of them seen just once. The chain employs TRBV7-9 and TRBJ2-5, with D unresolved. Sequences were obtained from peripheral blood. This TCR was sampled from a man under 40 with COVID-19, enrolled during active disease. This CDR3 is CASSFRQQETQYF. The CDR3, as DNA: TGTGCCAGCAGCTTCCGCCAGCAAGAGACCCAGTACTTC.